Sequencing of this TCR beta chain was carried out in a study of cytomegalovirus exposure and HLA in healthy donors. The PCR had 60 Vbeta and 13 Jbeta primers. Assay: immunoSEQ multiplex PCR; the TCRdb copy retains only in-frame clones and omits some. Of more than 200,000 clones in the sample, approximately 79% were seen once. V lost 9 bases and J lost 2, with 18 bases in between. The V gene's germline CDR1 is SGDLS and CDR2 YYNGEE. The CDR3 consists of 14 residues. The sequencing input was PBMCs. The V and J genes are TRBV9 and TRBJ2-7; TRBD1 might be the D (6 bases). This TCR was sampled from a girl aged 2 to 9 in good health and CMV-seronegative. The CDR3 sequence: CANTYTGPTYEQYF. The CDR3 coding sequence is TGTGCCAACACGTACACAGGGCCAACCTACGAGCAGTACTTC.